These 21 T cell receptor beta chains originate from one sample sequenced in a study of T cell responses to AZD1222 COVID-19 vaccine. Sequenced by immunoSEQ multiplex PCR; TCRdb stores in-frame clones only, minus some. The repertoire holds 100,000 to 110,000 clones, with roughly 86% as singletons. The sequences come from peripheral blood, collected on day 0 of MenACWY control vaccination. The receptor source for this set is an adult in good health.

The CDR3 region has the DNA TGTGCCAGCAGCCACCAAGCCAAAAACATTCAGTACTTC. Translation: CASSHQAKNIQYF. The chain uses TRBV3-1 (or the pseudogene TRBV3-2) and TRBJ2-4; D is ambiguous. V lost 3 bases to trimming and J lost 0 bases, with 3 bases between them. Germline V lookup: CDR1 LGHDT, CDR2 YNNKEL (reference sequence). The CDR3 is 13 residues long.

This chain uses TRBV9 with TRBJ2-3; 12 bases are shared with TRBD2. The ends lost 4 bases at V and 3 bases at J; junction bases unmatched: 6. In germline, CDR1 is SGDLS, CDR2 YYNGEE. The CDR3 runs to 16 residues. The CDR3 region has the DNA TGTGCCAGCAGCCTAGGGACTAGCGGGTCGACAGATACGCAGTATTTT. It codes for CASSLGTSGSTDTQYF.

CDR3 coding DNA: TGCAGCGTCGGCCAAGGGGCTTCGAACACCGGGGAGCTGTTTTTT. It encodes CSVGQGASNTGELFF. V is TRBV29-1 and J is TRBJ2-2; D perhaps matches TRBD1 (5 bases). The CDR3 covers 15 residues. V gave up 6 bases and J gave up 0 bases, with 14 bases separating them. Germline assignment: CDR1 SQVTM and CDR2 ANQGSEA.

This chain uses TRBV7-2 with TRBJ1-6; D not resolved. CDR1 and CDR2 (germline): SGHTA, FQGNSA. This CDR3 region has 14 residues. The ends were cut back, 1 base at V and 7 bases at J, with 8 bases in the middle. The CDR3 coding sequence is TGTGCCAGCAGCTTAGAGAGAGGGAATTCACCCCTCCACTTT. Protein product: CASSLERGNSPLHF.

The V call is TRBV21-1, the J call TRBJ2-7; TRBD1 is the table's D call, not checked against the DNA. TRBV21-1 is reported as a pseudogene. The CDR3 is 13 residues long. CDR3 in amino acids: CASSHRGAHEQYF. Here the CDR3 DNA reads TGTGCCAGCAGTCACAGGGGGGCGCACGAGCAGTACTTC.

The chain has TRBV11-2 and TRBJ2-5, with D unresolved. Trimming removed 3 bases at V and 4 bases at J, with 9 bases between. CDR1 and CDR2 (germline): SGHAT, FQNNGV. The CDR3 spans 13 residues. In DNA form, the CDR3 reads TGTGCCAGCAGCTTCCAGCCGGGAGAGACCCAGTACTTC. Its translation: CASSFQPGETQYF. The entire variable domain, with the rest obtained from reference TRBV11-2 and TRBJ2-5, is as follows: EAGVAQSPRYKIIEKRQSVAFWCNPISGHATLYWYQQILGQGPKLLIQFQNNGVVDDSQLPKDRFSAERLKGVDSTLKIQPAKLEDSAVYLCASSFQPGETQYFGPGTRLLVL.

The rearrangement links TRBV7-2 to TRBJ2-1; possible D gene TRBD2, 5 bases. V lost 5 bases and J lost 0, with 14 bases in between. The CDR3 covers 16 residues. Germline CDR1 reads SGHTA; CDR2 reads FQGNSA. The CDR3 DNA is TGTGCCAGCAGCCCGCCGGGCGGGCTCTCCTACAATGAGCAGTTCTTC. Its protein product is CASSPPGGLSYNEQFF.

This chain links TRBV3-1 (or the pseudogene TRBV3-2) with TRBJ2-1; 10 bases are shared with TRBD2. The CDR3 runs 17 residues. V dropped 1 base and J dropped 5; count of bases not matched to a gene: 8. Germline-derived CDR1 and CDR2 are LGHDT and YNNKEL (reference sequence). The CDR3 region is CASSQVWSSGSNNEQFF. Written as DNA, the CDR3 is TGTGCCAGCAGCCAAGTATGGTCTAGCGGGAGTAACAATGAGCAGTTCTTC.

The gene calls are TRBV7-2 and TRBJ1-5, with D tentatively TRBD1 (5 bases). The germline CDR1 and CDR2 sequences are SGHTA and FQGNSA. The CDR3 is 15 amino acids. V lost 1 base to trimming and J lost 7 bases, with 14 bases between them. The DNA for the CDR3 is TGTGCCAGCAGCTTAGTGGGGGGGGTTGAGCAGCCCCAGCATTTT. This translates into CASSLVGGVEQPQHF. Filled out from reference TRBV7-2 and TRBJ1-5, the complete variable domain reads GAGVSQSPSNKVTEKGKDVELRCDPISGHTALYWYRQSLGQGLEFLIYFQGNSAPDKSGLPSDRFSAERTGGSVSTLTIQRTQQEDSAVYLCASSLVGGVEQPQHFGDGTRLSIL.

The chain uses TRBV11-3 and TRBJ2-1; tentatively, D is TRBD2 (5 bases). Germline CDR1 SGHNT, CDR2 YENEEA. The V and J ends lost 0 bases and 4 bases respectively, with 10 bases between them. The CDR3 sequence is 15 residues long. The CDR3 DNA follows: TGTGCCAGCAGCTTAGAGGGTCGGGGATACAATGAGCAGTTCTTC. It encodes CASSLEGRGYNEQFF.

The rearrangement joins TRBV7-6 to TRBJ1-1; D remains ambiguous. The CDR3 length is 15 residues. V lost 4 bases, J lost 1 base, and 13 bases lay in between. Germline V gene data show CDR1 as SGHVS and CDR2 as FNYEAQ. CDR3 protein: CASSSGLRGNTEAFF. CDR3 DNA sequence: TGTGCCAGCAGCTCTGGACTACGGGGGAACACTGAAGCTTTCTTT.

The V gene is TRBV30, the J gene TRBJ1-5; no firm D call. Per germline, CDR1 GTSNPN and CDR2 SVGIG (reference sequence). Deletions cut 3 bases from V and 7 bases from J, with 16 bases between. The CDR3 is 14 residues long. This CDR3 is CAWSDANIQQPQHF. The CDR3 DNA reads as TGTGCCTGGAGCGACGCCAACATCCAGCAGCCCCAGCATTTT.

The chain joins TRBV12-3 or TRBV12-4 to TRBJ2-2, with no clear D. Trimming pared 6 bases from V and 7 bases from J, leaving 6 bases between. The CDR3 totals 11 residues. CDR3 region: CASRVFGELFF. CDR3 sequence (DNA): TGTGCCAGCAGGGTATTCGGGGAGCTGTTTTTT.

This chain connects TRBV4-1 to TRBJ1-1, with TRBD1 identical over 11 bases. CDR3 length: 19 amino acids. V shed 4 bases and J 0 bases; nucleotides not matched to a gene: 13. The V gene's germline CDR1 is MGHRA and CDR2 YSYEKL. This chain's CDR3 is CASSRLKWTGGRMNTEAFF. The CDR3 DNA reads TGCGCCAGCAGCCGGCTGAAGTGGACAGGGGGCAGGATGAACACTGAAGCTTTCTTT.

The chain joins TRBV6-2 or TRBV6-3 to TRBJ2-1; 7 nucleotides line up with TRBD2. The V and J ends lost 7 bases and 6 bases, in that order; junction bases with no gene match: 9. In germline, CDR1 is MNHEY, CDR2 SVGEGT. This CDR3 contains 14 residues. Here the CDR3 DNA reads TGTGCCAGCACCCCTGGGACTATTCGCAATGAGCAGTTCTTC. Translating gives CASTPGTIRNEQFF.

The rearrangement joins TRBV19 to TRBJ1-2, with D tentatively TRBD1 (5 bases). CDR1 and CDR2 (germline): LNHDA, SQIVND (reference sequence). The V end lost 3 bases, the J end lost 1 base, and 15 bases lay between the germline ends. CDR3 size: 16 residues. DNA of the CDR3: TGTGCCAGTAGTATGTTCGGGGCGGTCGGTAACTATGGCTACACCTTC. Translated, it gives CASSMFGAVGNYGYTF.

The chain has TRBV29-1 and TRBJ1-1; perhaps TRBD1 as D (5 bases). Trimming cost V 7 bases and J 2 bases, with 17 bases left between them. This CDR3 has 14 residues. Germline V gives CDR1 SQVTM, CDR2 ANQGSEA. Written as DNA, the CDR3 is TGCAGCGGAAGTACTTCCGGGACCAACACTGAAGCTTTCTTT. This sequence encodes CSGSTSGTNTEAFF. The full variable domain, completed using reference TRBV29-1 and TRBJ1-1, is SAVISQKPSRDICQRGTSLTIQCQVDSQVTMMFWYRQQPGQSLTLIATANQGSEATYESGFVIDKFPISRPNLTFSTLTVSNMSPEDSSIYLCSGSTSGTNTEAFFGQGTRLTVV.

The rearrangement uses TRBV5-1 and TRBJ2-7, with 8 bases that match TRBD2. With 4 bases clipped from V and 5 bases from J, the junction kept 11 bases outside the gene matches. In germline, CDR1 is SGHRS, CDR2 YFSETQ. CDR3 size: 15 residues. CDR3 amino acids: CASSLMSGSVNEQYF. The CDR3 DNA is TGCGCCAGCAGCCTAATGAGCGGGAGTGTCAACGAGCAGTACTTC.

The rearrangement uses TRBV7-6 and TRBJ2-3, with TRBD2 as a possible D gene (5 bases). V was pared by 4 bases and J by 0 bases, with 11 bases between. Germline values: CDR1 SGHVS, CDR2 FNYEAQ. This CDR3 is built from 15 residues. CDR3 amino acids: CASSSLAASTDTQYF. The CDR3 region has the DNA TGTGCCAGCAGCTCCCTAGCAGCCAGCACAGATACGCAGTATTTT.

This chain joins TRBV5-1 and TRBJ2-1; 9 nucleotides align to TRBD2. The V gene's germline CDR1 is SGHRS and CDR2 YFSETQ. The CDR3 extends over 15 amino acids. With 2 bases clipped from V and 8 bases from J, the junction kept 8 bases outside the gene matches. CDR3 protein: CASSFGTSLIDEQFF. The CDR3 DNA is TGCGCCAGCAGCTTCGGGACTAGCCTTATCGATGAGCAGTTCTTC. The entire variable domain, with the rest obtained from reference TRBV5-1 and TRBJ2-1, is as follows: KAGVTQTPRYLIKTRGQQVTLSCSPISGHRSVSWYQQTPGQGLQFLFEYFSETQRNKGNFPGRFSGRQFSNSRSEMNVSTLELGDSALYLCASSFGTSLIDEQFFGPGTRLTVL.

V and J are TRBV5-1 and TRBJ1-4; D ambiguous. CDR3 length: 16 residues. CDR1 SGHRS and CDR2 YFSETQ come from the germline V gene. Trimming stripped 0 bases from V and 2 bases from J, with 11 bases between. The DNA for the CDR3 is TGCGCCAGCAGCTTGGGCCCCTACGCCACTAATGAAAAACTGTTTTTT. Residues: CASSLGPYATNEKLFF. The full variable domain, with the rest looked up from reference TRBV5-1 and TRBJ1-4, is KAGVTQTPRYLIKTRGQQVTLSCSPISGHRSVSWYQQTPGQGLQFLFEYFSETQRNKGNFPGRFSGRQFSNSRSEMNVSTLELGDSALYLCASSLGPYATNEKLFFGSGTQLSVL.